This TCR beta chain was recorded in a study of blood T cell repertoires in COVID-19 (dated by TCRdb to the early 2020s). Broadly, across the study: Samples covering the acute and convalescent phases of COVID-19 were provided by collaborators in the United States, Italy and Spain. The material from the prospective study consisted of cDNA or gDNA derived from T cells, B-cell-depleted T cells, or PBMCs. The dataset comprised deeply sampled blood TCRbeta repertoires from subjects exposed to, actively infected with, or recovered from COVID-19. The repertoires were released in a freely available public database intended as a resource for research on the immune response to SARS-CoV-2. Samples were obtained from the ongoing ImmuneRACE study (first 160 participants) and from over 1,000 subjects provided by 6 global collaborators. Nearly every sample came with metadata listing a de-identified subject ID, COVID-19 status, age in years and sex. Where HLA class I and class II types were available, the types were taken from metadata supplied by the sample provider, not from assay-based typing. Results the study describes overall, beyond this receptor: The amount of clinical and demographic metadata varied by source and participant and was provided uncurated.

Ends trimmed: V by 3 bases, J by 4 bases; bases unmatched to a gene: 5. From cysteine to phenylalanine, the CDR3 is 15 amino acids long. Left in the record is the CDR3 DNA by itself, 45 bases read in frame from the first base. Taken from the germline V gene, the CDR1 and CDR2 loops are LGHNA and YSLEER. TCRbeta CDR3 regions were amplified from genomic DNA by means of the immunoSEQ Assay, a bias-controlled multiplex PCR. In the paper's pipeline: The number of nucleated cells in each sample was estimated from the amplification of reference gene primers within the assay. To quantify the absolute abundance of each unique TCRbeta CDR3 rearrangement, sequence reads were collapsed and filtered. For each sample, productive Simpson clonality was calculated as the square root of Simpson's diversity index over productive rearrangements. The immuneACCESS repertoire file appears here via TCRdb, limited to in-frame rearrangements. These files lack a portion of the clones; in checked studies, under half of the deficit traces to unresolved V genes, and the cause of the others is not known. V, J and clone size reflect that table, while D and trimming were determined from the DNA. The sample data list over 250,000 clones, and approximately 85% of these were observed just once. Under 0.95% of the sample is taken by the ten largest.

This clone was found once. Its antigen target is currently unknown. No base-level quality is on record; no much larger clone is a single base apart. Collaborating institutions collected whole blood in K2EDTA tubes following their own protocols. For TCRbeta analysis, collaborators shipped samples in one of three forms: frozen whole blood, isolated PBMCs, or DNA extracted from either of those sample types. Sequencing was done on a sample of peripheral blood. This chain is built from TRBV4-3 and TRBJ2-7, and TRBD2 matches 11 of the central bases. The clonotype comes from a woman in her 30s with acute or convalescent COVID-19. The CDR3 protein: CASSQIAGGPYEQYF. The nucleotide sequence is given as TGCGCCAGCAGCCAGATAGCGGGAGGGCCTTACGAGCAGTACTTC.